Shown below are 23 T cell receptor beta chains from a single sample sequenced in a study of CD8 T cells in ankylosing spondylitis. TCRdb reanalysed the 5' RACE reads using MiXCR and keeps one entry per CDR3 protein. Among just under 95,000 distinct CDR3 sequences listed, around 9.4% were seen once. The sample was blood, either unsorted or a sorted T cell fraction (not recorded which). These TCRs come from a male donor with ankylosing spondylitis or in good health (not recorded which).

This clonotype came up many times. V gene TRBV28 combines with J gene TRBJ1-1; the D gene is possibly TRBD1 (5 bases). Germline V lookup: CDR1 MDHEN, CDR2 SYDVKM. V was trimmed by 1 base and J by 4 bases, leaving 25 bases between them. This CDR3 comprises 19 residues. The CDR3 DNA follows: TGTGCCAGCAGTTTATTAGGCAGGGTAATTACTCAGACCTCCACTGAAGCTTTCTTT. This codes for CASSLLGRVITQTSTEAFF.

This clonotype was seen repeatedly, ten times or more. The chain has TRBV12-3 or TRBV12-4 and TRBJ1-3; D not certain. V lost 8 bases, J lost 0 bases, and 17 bases lay in between. The CDR3 is 16 residues long. Written as DNA, the CDR3 is TGTGCCAGCGGGAACTCCGGACGGACCTCTGGAAACACCATATATTTT. Translation gives CASGNSGRTSGNTIYF.

Concerning this clonotype: A much more abundant neighbour one base away suggests this may be a read error. The gene calls are TRBV3-1 and TRBJ2-1, with D hard to call. The V end lost 1 base, the J end lost 12 bases, and 13 bases lay between the germline ends. CDR3 length: 13 residues. Germline assignment: CDR1 LGHDT and CDR2 YNNKEL (reference sequence). The CDR3 region has the DNA TGTGCCAGCAGCCAAGCGGGCGATCGTAGGCAGTTCTTC. Residues: CASSQAGDRRQFF.

This clonotype was picked up many times. The chain combines TRBV20-1 with TRBJ2-1; TRBD1 agrees at 8 bases. Looked up from germline, CDR1 is DFQATT and CDR2 is SNEGSKA (reference sequence). CDR3 size: 13 residues. V trimming: 4 bases; J trimming: 10 bases; junction bases outside the gene matches: 9. The CDR3 region is CSATGQGAREQFF. The DNA of the CDR3 is TGCAGTGCTACTGGGCAGGGGGCCCGAGAGCAGTTCTTC.

At least ten counts were recorded for this clonotype. The chain has TRBV12-3 or TRBV12-4 and TRBJ2-1, with D possibly matching TRBD1 (5 bases). The CDR3 spans 11 residues. Trimming shortened V by 8 bases and J by 7 bases, and 9 bases separated the two germline ends. For the CDR3, the DNA is TGTGCCAGCGGGGCTGGAAATGAGCAGTTCTTC. Its translation: CASGAGNEQFF.

This clonotype was seen many times. The rearrangement joins TRBV29-1 to TRBJ1-1; a possible D gene is TRBD1 (5 bases). Trimming left V 7 bases short and J 1 base short, with 10 bases between. Germline CDR1 reads SQVTM; CDR2 reads ANQGSEA. The length of the CDR3 is 12 residues. This CDR3 is CSGLTGNTEAFF. The CDR3 bases are TGCAGCGGCCTTACAGGGAACACTGAAGCTTTCTTT.

This sequence joins TRBV5-1 and TRBJ1-2; the D gene is possibly TRBD1 (5 bases). The germline gives CDR1 SGHRS, CDR2 YFSETQ. Deletions cut 0 bases from V and 6 bases from J, with 12 bases between. The CDR3 loop spans 14 amino acids. CDR3 in amino acids: CASSLVVGVDGYTF. CDR3 DNA: TGCGCCAGCAGCTTGGTGGTAGGGGTGGATGGCTACACCTTC. The whole variable domain, filled in from reference TRBV5-1 and TRBJ1-2, reads KAGVTQTPRYLIKTRGQQVTLSCSPISGHRSVSWYQQTPGQGLQFLFEYFSETQRNKGNFPGRFSGRQFSNSRSEMNVSTLELGDSALYLCASSLVVGVDGYTFGSGTRLTVV.

This clonotype was recorded at least ten times. The chain uses TRBV29-1 and TRBJ2-7; possibly TRBD1 or TRBD2 for D (5 bases each). V was cut by 6 bases and J by 6 bases, with 9 bases left in between. The CDR3 is 10 amino acids. Germline V gives CDR1 SQVTM, CDR2 ANQGSEA. The CDR3 sequence is CSVGVGEQYF. CDR3 bases: TGCAGCGTGGGGGTGGGCGAGCAGTACTTC.

This clonotype was recorded at least ten times. The chain carries TRBV20-1 and TRBJ1-5, with 7 bases identical to TRBD1. J was trimmed by 4 bases and V by 5 bases; bases with no gene match: 5. The germline V gene encodes CDR1 DFQATT and CDR2 SNEGSKA (reference sequence). The CDR3 consists of 13 residues. CDR3 nucleotides: TGCAGTGCTCCCAAGGGACAGAATCAGCCCCAGCATTTT. It translates to CSAPKGQNQPQHF.

This clonotype was recorded many times. The rearrangement joins TRBV18 to TRBJ2-1; 11 bases line up with TRBD2. The CDR3 is 16 amino acids. V was pared by 3 bases and J by 5 bases, with 6 bases of the junction left unmatched. Germline V gene sequence: CDR1 KGHSH, CDR2 LQKENI. The CDR3 loop reads CASSPLLAGADNEQFF. The CDR3 DNA reads TGTGCCAGCTCACCGCTACTAGCGGGGGCCGACAATGAGCAGTTCTTC.

At least ten counts were recorded for this clonotype. V usage is TRBV4-1 and J usage is TRBJ1-2; D remains unclear. With 0 bases removed from V and 8 bases from J, the gap between germline ends came to 19 bases. The CDR3 totals 16 residues. Germline V lookup: CDR1 MGHRA, CDR2 YSYEKL. CDR3 DNA sequence: TGCGCCAGCAGCCAAGAGGAAAGTCGCCCGAGGAGCGGCTACACCTTC. Its protein product is CASSQEESRPRSGYTF.

This clonotype has ten or more counts. The chain joins TRBV12-3 or TRBV12-4 to TRBJ2-1; the match to TRBD1 covers 10 bases. V dropped 3 bases and J dropped 14; count of bases not matched to a gene: 4. This CDR3 is 12 amino acids long. CDR3 sequence reads: CASSFLGTGEFF. DNA of the CDR3: TGTGCCAGCAGTTTCCTAGGGACAGGGGAGTTCTTC.

The chain links TRBV2 to TRBJ2-3; the D gene is possibly TRBD1 (5 bases). The V gene's germline CDR1 is SNHLY and CDR2 FYNNEI. This CDR3 region has 15 residues. Trimming left V 1 base short and J 3 bases short, with 11 bases between. CDR3 in amino acids: CASSEGQGRTDTQYF. CDR3 DNA sequence: TGTGCCAGCAGTGAAGGGCAGGGCAGGACAGATACGCAGTATTTT.

As regards this clonotype: A much more abundant neighbour one base away suggests this may be a read error. The J gene is TRBJ2-7, the V gene TRBV10-2, with D unclear. Germline V gives CDR1 WSHSY, CDR2 SAAADI. This CDR3 contains 11 residues. V shed 0 bases and J shed 9 bases, with 6 bases lying between them. Written as DNA, the CDR3 is TGCGCCAGCAGTGAGTCGGTGGGGCAGTACTTC. Amino acids: CASSESVGQYF.

This clonotype was counted many times. J is TRBJ1-5 and V is TRBV6-6; 10 bases line up with TRBD1. Looked up from germline, CDR1 is MNHNY and CDR2 is SVGAGI (reference sequence). The CDR3 length is 17 residues. Trimming cost V 4 bases and J 6 bases; bases outside gene matches: 12. CDR3 DNA sequence: TGTGCCAGCAGTTCCCGACCGGGACAGGGGTCAGGTCAGCCCCAGCATTTT. Translated, it gives CASSSRPGQGSGQPQHF.

As for this clonotype: At one end, the junction sequence differs from germline, possibly due to a read error. The chain couples TRBV7-8 to TRBJ2-1; no clear D. The V gene's germline CDR1 is SGHVS and CDR2 FQNEAQ. The CDR3 is 15 amino acids. The CDR3 bases are TGTGCCAGCAGCTTAGTACCCGGCTCCCACAATGAGCAGTTCTTC. Its protein is CASSLVPGSHNEQFF.

In this sample, this clonotype turned up many times. The V and J genes are TRBV5-1 and TRBJ2-5; perhaps TRBD1 as D (6 bases). CDR1 and CDR2 from the germline V gene are SGHRS and YFSETQ. The length of the CDR3 is 15 residues. V was clipped by 1 base and J by 3 bases, with 13 bases between them. The CDR3 DNA follows: TGCGCCAGCAGCTTGACAGGGTCGTCGGAAGAGACCCAGTACTTC. Translation: CASSLTGSSEETQYF. The full variable domain, completed using reference TRBV5-1 and TRBJ2-5, is KAGVTQTPRYLIKTRGQQVTLSCSPISGHRSVSWYQQTPGQGLQFLFEYFSETQRNKGNFPGRFSGRQFSNSRSEMNVSTLELGDSALYLCASSLTGSSEETQYFGPGTRLLVL.

The V and J genes are TRBV7-2 and TRBJ2-6; no definite D call. There are 14 residues in the CDR3. Germline assignment: CDR1 SGHTA and CDR2 FQGNSA. Between the trimmed V and J ends, which lost 6 bases and 2 bases, there was a span of 8 bases. DNA of the CDR3: TGTGCCAGCAGTTGCCGGCCTGGGGCCAACGTCCTGACTTTC. It translates to CASSCRPGANVLTF.

This clonotype came up many times. This chain joins TRBV20-1 and TRBJ1-1; tentative D call: TRBD1 (5 bases). Per the germline V gene, CDR1 is DFQATT and CDR2 is SNEGSKA (reference sequence). Deletions cut 5 bases from V and 7 bases from J, with 14 bases between. CDR3 length equals 12 residues. CDR3 sequence reads: CSAGGTTFEAFF. Here the CDR3 DNA reads TGCAGTGCTGGGGGGACTACCTTTGAAGCTTTCTTT.

There are many counts of this clonotype. V gene TRBV3-2 combines with J gene TRBJ2-3; TRBD1 is the table's D call, not checked against the DNA. TRBV3-2 is assigned pseudogene status. The CDR3 is 17 residues long. CDR3 DNA sequence: TGTGCCAGCAGCCAAGATTTTCGGGCGGTAGTCACAGATACGCAGTATTTT. Amino acids: CASSQDFRAVVTDTQYF.

Many counts were recorded for this clonotype. The gene calls are TRBV29-1 and TRBJ2-7; 12 bases are a match to TRBD1. Germline CDR1 is SQVTM and CDR2 is ANQGSEA. The CDR3 is made up of 18 amino acids. V lost 6 bases and J lost 7; bases outside the gene matches: 22. The chain's CDR3 is CSVARWGPGQGAGREQYF. CDR3 DNA: TGCAGCGTGGCCCGGTGGGGGCCGGGACAGGGGGCAGGTCGGGAGCAGTACTTC.

This clonotype was recorded many times. This chain connects TRBV15 to TRBJ2-6; D unresolved. Looked up from germline, CDR1 is LNHNV and CDR2 is YYDKDF (reference sequence). This CDR3 spans 16 amino acids. Trimming removed 1 base at V and 0 bases at J, with 7 bases between. The DNA of the CDR3 is TGTGCCACCAGCAGAGGACGGAGCTCTGGGGCCAACGTCCTGACTTTC. Translated: CATSRGRSSGANVLTF. The full variable domain, completed using reference TRBV15 and TRBJ2-6, is DAMVIQNPRYQVTQFGKPVTLSCSQTLNHNVMYWYQQKSSQAPKLLFHYYDKDFNNEADTPDNFQSRRPNTSFCFLDIRSPGLGDTAMYLCATSRGRSSGANVLTFGAGSRLTVL.

This clonotype was observed many times. The J gene is TRBJ1-2, the V gene TRBV24-1; tentatively, D is TRBD1 (6 bases). CDR1 is KGHDR and CDR2 is SFDVKD in the germline V gene. The CDR3 runs 14 residues. V lost 5 bases and J lost 5, with 14 bases in between. CDR3 DNA sequence: TGTGCCACCAGTGGGCCCACACAGGGTTATGGCTACACCTTC. Its translation: CATSGPTQGYGYTF.